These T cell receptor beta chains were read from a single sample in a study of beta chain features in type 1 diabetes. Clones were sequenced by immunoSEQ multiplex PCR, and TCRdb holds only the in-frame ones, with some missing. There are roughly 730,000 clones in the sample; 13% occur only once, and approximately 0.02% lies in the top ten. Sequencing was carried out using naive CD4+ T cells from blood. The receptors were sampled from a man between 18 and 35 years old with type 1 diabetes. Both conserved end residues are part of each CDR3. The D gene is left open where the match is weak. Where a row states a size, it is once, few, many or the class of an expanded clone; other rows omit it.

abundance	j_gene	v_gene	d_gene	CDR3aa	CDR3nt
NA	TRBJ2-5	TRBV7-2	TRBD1	CASSTRTGFTETQYF	TGTGCCAGCAGCACCCGGACAGGGTTCACGGAGACCCAGTACTTC
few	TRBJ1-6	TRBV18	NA	CASSSNREGGSPLHF	TGTGCCAGCTCATCCAACAGGGAGGGAGGTTCACCCCTCCACTTT
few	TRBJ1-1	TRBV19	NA	CASSLGGYGLNTEAFF	TGTGCCAGTTCGTTGGGGGGATATGGTCTGAACACTGAAGCTTTCTTT
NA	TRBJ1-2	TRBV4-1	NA	CASSQETVNDYGYTF	TGCGCCAGCAGCCAAGAGACTGTCAACGACTATGGCTACACCTTC
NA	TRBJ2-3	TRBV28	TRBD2	CASSSLSTSGGAEDTQYF	TGTGCCAGCAGTTCCCTATCCACTAGCGGGGGGGCCGAAGATACGCAGTATTTT
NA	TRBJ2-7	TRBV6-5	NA	CASSYSNIVSYEQYF	TGTGCCAGCAGTTACTCGAATATCGTCTCCTACGAGCAGTACTTC
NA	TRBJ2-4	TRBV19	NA	CASSIGAGFAKNIQYF	TGTGCCAGTAGTATAGGTGCAGGGTTTGCCAAAAACATTCAGTACTTC
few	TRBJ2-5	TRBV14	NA	CASSDKSETQYF	TGTGCCAGCAGCGACAAGTCTGAGACCCAGTACTTC
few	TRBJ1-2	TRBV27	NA	CASSLIGNYGYTF	TGTGCCAGCAGTTTGATAGGAAACTATGGCTACACCTTC
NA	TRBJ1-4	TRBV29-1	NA	CSVDPRQRTNEKLFF	TGCAGCGTTGACCCCCGACAGCGAACTAATGAAAAACTGTTTTTT
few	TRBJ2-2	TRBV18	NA	CASSPRTVDTGELFF	TGTGCCAGCTCACCTAGGACGGTAGACACCGGGGAGCTGTTTTTT
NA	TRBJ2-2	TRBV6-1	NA	CATLKGTGELFF	TGTGCCACCCTAAAGGGGACCGGGGAGCTGTTTTTT
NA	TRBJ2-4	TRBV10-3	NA	CAISEGGQLAKNIQYF	TGTGCCATCAGTGAGGGGGGCCAGCTAGCCAAAAACATTCAGTACTTC
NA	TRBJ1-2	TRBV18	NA	CASSRGSEGGYTF	TGTGCCAGCTCACGAGGGTCTGAGGGCGGCTACACCTTC
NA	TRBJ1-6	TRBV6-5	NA	CASSYSAEGGSPLHF	TGTGCCAGCAGTTACTCCGCGGAGGGGGGTTCACCCCTCCACTTT
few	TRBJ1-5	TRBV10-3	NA	CAISESGDQPQHF	TGTGCCATCAGTGAGTCGGGCGATCAGCCCCAGCATTTT
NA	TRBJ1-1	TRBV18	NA	CASSPSSVDTEAFF	TGTGCCAGCTCACCATCTTCAGTCGACACTGAAGCTTTCTTT
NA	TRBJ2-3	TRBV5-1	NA	CASSPGRGTDTQYF	TGCGCCAGCAGCCCCGGCAGGGGCACAGATACGCAGTATTTT
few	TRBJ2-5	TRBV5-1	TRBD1	CASSVSGGEETQYF	TGCGCCAGCAGCGTATCAGGGGGCGAAGAGACCCAGTACTTC
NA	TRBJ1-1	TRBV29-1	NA	CSVPGGQTEAFF	TGCAGCGTTCCGGGAGGTCAAACTGAAGCTTTCTTT
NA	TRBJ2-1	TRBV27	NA	CASSLGSPYNEQFF	TGTGCCAGCAGTTTGGGCAGCCCATACAATGAGCAGTTCTTC
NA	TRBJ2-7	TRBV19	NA	CASSPGHTYEQYF	TGTGCCAGTAGCCCGGGACATACCTACGAGCAGTACTTC
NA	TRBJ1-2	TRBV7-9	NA	CASDPFGATYGYTF	TGTGCCAGCGACCCTTTTGGGGCAACCTATGGCTACACCTTC
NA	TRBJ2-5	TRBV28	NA	CASISAVRGQETQYF	TGTGCCAGCATCTCTGCTGTCAGGGGCCAAGAGACCCAGTACTTC
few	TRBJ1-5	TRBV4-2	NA	CASSPQTGVTQHF	TGTGCCAGCAGCCCTCAAACCGGGGTAACCCAGCATTTT
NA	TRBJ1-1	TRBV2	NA	CASTEGGNTEAFF	TGTGCCAGCACCGAAGGGGGGAACACTGAAGCTTTCTTT
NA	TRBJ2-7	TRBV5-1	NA	CASSSQVTYEQYF	TGCGCCAGCAGCTCCCAAGTCACCTACGAGCAGTACTTC
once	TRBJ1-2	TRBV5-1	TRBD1	CASSRDRLIYGYTF	TGCGCCAGCAGTCGGGACAGGCTCATCTATGGCTACACCTTC